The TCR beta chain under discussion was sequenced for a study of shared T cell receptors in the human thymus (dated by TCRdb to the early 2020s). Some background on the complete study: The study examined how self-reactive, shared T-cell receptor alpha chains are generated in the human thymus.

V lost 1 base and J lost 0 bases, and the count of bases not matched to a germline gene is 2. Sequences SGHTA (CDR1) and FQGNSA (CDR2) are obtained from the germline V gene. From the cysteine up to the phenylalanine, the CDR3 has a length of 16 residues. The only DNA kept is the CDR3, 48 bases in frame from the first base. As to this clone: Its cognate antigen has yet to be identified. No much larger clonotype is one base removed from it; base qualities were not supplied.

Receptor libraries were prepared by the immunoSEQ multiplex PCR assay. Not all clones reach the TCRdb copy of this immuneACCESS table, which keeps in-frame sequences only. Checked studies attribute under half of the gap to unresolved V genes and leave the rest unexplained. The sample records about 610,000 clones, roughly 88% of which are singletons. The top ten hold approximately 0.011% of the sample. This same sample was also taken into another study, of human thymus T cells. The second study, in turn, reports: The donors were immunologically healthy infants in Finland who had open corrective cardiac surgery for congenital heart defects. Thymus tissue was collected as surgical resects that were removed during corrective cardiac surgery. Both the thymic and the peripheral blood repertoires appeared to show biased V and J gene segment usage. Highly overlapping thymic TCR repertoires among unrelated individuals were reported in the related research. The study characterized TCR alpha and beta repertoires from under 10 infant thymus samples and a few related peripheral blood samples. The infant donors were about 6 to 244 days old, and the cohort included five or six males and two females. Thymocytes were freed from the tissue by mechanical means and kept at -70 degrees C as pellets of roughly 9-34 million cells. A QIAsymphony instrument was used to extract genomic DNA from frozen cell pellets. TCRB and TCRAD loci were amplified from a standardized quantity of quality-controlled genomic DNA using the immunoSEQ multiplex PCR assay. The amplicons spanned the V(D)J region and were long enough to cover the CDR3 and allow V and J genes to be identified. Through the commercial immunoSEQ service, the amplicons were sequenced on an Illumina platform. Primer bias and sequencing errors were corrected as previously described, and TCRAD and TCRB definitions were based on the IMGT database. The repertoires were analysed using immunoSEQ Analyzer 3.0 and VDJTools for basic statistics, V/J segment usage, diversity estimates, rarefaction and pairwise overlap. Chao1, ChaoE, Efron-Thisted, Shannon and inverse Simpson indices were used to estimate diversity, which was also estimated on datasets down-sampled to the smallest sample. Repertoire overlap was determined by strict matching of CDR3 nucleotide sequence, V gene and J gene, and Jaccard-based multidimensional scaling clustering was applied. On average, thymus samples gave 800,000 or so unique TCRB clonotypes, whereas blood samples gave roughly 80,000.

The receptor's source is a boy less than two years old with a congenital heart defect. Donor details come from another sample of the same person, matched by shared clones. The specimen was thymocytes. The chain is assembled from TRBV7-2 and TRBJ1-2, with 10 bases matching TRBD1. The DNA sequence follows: TGTGCCAGCAGCTTAGGGGACAGGGGCCCTAACTATGGCTACACCTTC. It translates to CASSLGDRGPNYGYTF.